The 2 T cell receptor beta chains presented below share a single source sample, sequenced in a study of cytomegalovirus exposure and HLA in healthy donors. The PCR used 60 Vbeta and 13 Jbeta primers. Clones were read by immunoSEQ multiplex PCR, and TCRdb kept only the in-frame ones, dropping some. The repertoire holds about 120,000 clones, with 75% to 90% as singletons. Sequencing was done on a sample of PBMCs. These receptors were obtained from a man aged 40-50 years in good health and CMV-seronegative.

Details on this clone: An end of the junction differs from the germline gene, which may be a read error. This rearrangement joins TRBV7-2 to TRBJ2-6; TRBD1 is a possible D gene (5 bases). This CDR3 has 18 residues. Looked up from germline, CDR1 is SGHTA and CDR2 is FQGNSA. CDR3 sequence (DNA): TGTGCCAGCAGCTTAGTCCCCCTCCGGTCCCCTGGGGCCAACGGCCTGACTTTC. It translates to CASSLVPLRSPGANGLTF.

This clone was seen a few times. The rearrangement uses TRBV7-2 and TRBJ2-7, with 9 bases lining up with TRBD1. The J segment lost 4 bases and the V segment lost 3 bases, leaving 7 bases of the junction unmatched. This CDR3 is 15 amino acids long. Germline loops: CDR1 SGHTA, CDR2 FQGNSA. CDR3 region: CASSFFGQGQYEQYF. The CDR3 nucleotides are TGTGCCAGCAGCTTTTTCGGACAGGGGCAATACGAGCAGTACTTC.